One and the same sample provided the 16 T cell receptor beta chains below, sequenced in a study of blood T cell repertoires in COVID-19. Method: immunoSEQ multiplex PCR; TCRdb's copy keeps in-frame clones and lacks some. The table lists roughly 73,000 clones, roughly 90% of them singletons. Sequencing was performed on peripheral blood. The receptors here all came from a man in his fifties or sixties with acute or convalescent COVID-19.

The rearrangement links TRBV29-1 to TRBJ2-7, with TRBD1 matching over 7 bases. V lost 4 bases to trimming and J lost 0 bases; unmatched junction nucleotides: 3. This CDR3 region has 13 residues. CDR1 is SQVTM and CDR2 is ANQGSEA in the germline V gene. CDR3 amino acids: CSVVTGSSYEQYF. CDR3 coding DNA: TGCAGCGTTGTGACAGGGAGCTCCTACGAGCAGTACTTC.

This chain links TRBV11-2 with TRBJ2-5; maybe TRBD2 (5 bases). The germline CDR1 and CDR2 sequences are SGHAT and FQNNGV. V shed 5 bases and J shed 7 bases, with 17 bases lying between them. CDR3 length equals 14 residues. The CDR3 bases are TGTGCCAGCAGCGCGGACCCATTCAGCGGGACCCAGTACTTC. Residues: CASSADPFSGTQYF.

The chain has TRBV27 and TRBJ2-3; possible D gene TRBD2, 5 bases. V lost 4 bases and J 5 bases, leaving 7 bases between the germline ends. The CDR3 contains 12 residues. Looked up from germline, CDR1 is MNHEY and CDR2 is SMNVEV (reference sequence). DNA for the CDR3: TGTGCCAGCAGTTCTGCGGGAGATACGCAGTATTTT. It translates to CASSSAGDTQYF.

This chain connects TRBV4-2 to TRBJ1-4; TRBD1 might be the D (6 bases). Trimming cost V 1 base and J 8 bases, with 14 bases left between them. The CDR3 contains 15 residues. Germline lookup yields CDR1 LGHNA and CDR2 YNFKEQ. The CDR3 coding sequence is TGTGCCAGCAGCCAAGGGTCAGGGGTCCAAGAAAAACTGTTTTTT. Translating it yields CASSQGSGVQEKLFF.

The V call is TRBV7-2, the J call TRBJ2-1; 9 bases fit TRBD2. Per germline, CDR1 SGHTA and CDR2 FQGNSA. V lost 5 bases and J lost 2; bases outside the gene matches: 7. This CDR3 has 16 residues. The CDR3 DNA follows: TGTGCCAGCAGCGCGCGGACTAGCGCAGCCTACAATGAGCAGTTCTTC. This codes for CASSARTSAAYNEQFF. Full variable domain (remainder filled in from reference TRBV7-2 and TRBJ2-1): GAGVSQSPSNKVTEKGKDVELRCDPISGHTALYWYRQSLGQGLEFLIYFQGNSAPDKSGLPSDRFSAERTGGSVSTLTIQRTQQEDSAVYLCASSARTSAAYNEQFFGPGTRLTVL.

The V call is TRBV3-1 (or the pseudogene TRBV3-2), the J call TRBJ1-6; D may be TRBD1 (5 bases). CDR3 size: 19 residues. Germline V gene data show CDR1 as LGHDT and CDR2 as YNNKEL (reference sequence). V was clipped by 1 base and J by 1 base, with 17 bases between them. DNA of the CDR3: TGTGCCAGCAGCCAAGCAATATTCGGGGGATTGTCCTATAATTCACCCCTCCACTTT. Protein sequence: CASSQAIFGGLSYNSPLHF.

This sequence joins TRBV28 and TRBJ1-3; 9 bases are a match to TRBD1. This CDR3 spans 16 amino acids. CDR1 is MDHEN, CDR2 SYDVKM, per germline. The trim removed 7 bases at V and 4 bases at J, leaving 11 bases unmatched. The CDR3 region has the DNA TGTGCCAGCAAGTATAGGGGACAGGGTCCGGGAAACACCATATATTTT. It translates to CASKYRGQGPGNTIYF.

This CDR3 is CASGTGGVPYEQYV. Written as DNA, the CDR3 is TGTGCCAGCGGGACAGGGGGCGTCCCCTACGAGCAGTACGTC. V and J are TRBV6-5 and TRBJ2-7; 12 bases are a match to TRBD1. The trim removed 8 bases at V and 2 bases at J, leaving 4 bases unmatched. The CDR3 is 14 residues long. CDR1 is MNHEY and CDR2 is SVGAGI in the germline V gene.

This sequence joins TRBV4-2 and TRBJ2-5; TRBD2 is a possible D gene (6 bases). The CDR3 is made up of 15 amino acids. Germline V gene data show CDR1 as LGHNA and CDR2 as YNFKEQ. Trimming left V 2 bases short and J 2 bases short, with 12 bases between. The CDR3 coding sequence is TGTGCCAGCAGCCAAACCGGGGCGGGGCAAGAGACCCAGTACTTC. This translates into CASSQTGAGQETQYF.

J is TRBJ1-5 and V is TRBV3-1 (or the pseudogene TRBV3-2); D gene unclear. CDR1 is LGHDT and CDR2 is YNNKEL in the germline V gene (reference sequence). V was cut by 2 bases and J by 4 bases, with 12 bases left in between. This CDR3 spans 15 amino acids. In nucleotides, the CDR3 is TGTGCCAGCAGCCAATTGTCCGGGAAGAATCAGCCCCAGCATTTT. Its protein is CASSQLSGKNQPQHF.

The genes are TRBV18 and TRBJ1-4; D is possibly TRBD1 (5 bases). This CDR3 comprises 13 residues. Trimming stripped 10 bases from V and 6 bases from J, with 15 bases between. The germline V gene encodes CDR1 KGHSH and CDR2 LQKENI. The CDR3 spells CANGRQSDEKLFF. The CDR3 nucleotides read TGTGCCAACGGAAGACAGTCGGATGAAAAACTGTTTTTT.

The CDR3 DNA reads as TGCGCCAGCAGCTCAGGACAGGGGCGCTCTGGGGCCAACGTCCTGACTTTC. It is translated as CASSSGQGRSGANVLTF. The J gene is TRBJ2-6, the V gene TRBV5-1; 9 positions agree with TRBD1. Germline-derived CDR1 and CDR2 are SGHRS and YFSETQ. This CDR3 is built from 17 residues. Trimming removed 3 bases from V and 0 bases from J; junction bases left unmatched: 4.

J is TRBJ2-7 and V is TRBV2; 9 bases align to TRBD1. The J segment lost 0 bases and the V segment lost 6 bases, leaving 0 bases of the junction unmatched. The germline V gene has CDR1 SNHLY and CDR2 FYNNEI. This CDR3 has 13 amino acids. The CDR3 DNA sequence: TGTGCCAGCAGGACAGGGGGCTCCTACGAGCAGTACGTC. Translation: CASRTGGSYEQYV.

The chain uses TRBV9 and TRBJ1-2; D not certain. This CDR3 has 14 residues. CDR1 SGDLS and CDR2 YYNGEE come from the germline V gene. Trimming cost V 0 bases and J 5 bases, with 11 bases left between them. The CDR3, as DNA: TGTGCCAGCAGCGTAGCAGGACGGGAATATGGCTACACCTTC. As protein: CASSVAGREYGYTF.

J is TRBJ2-1 and V is TRBV6-2 or TRBV6-3, with TRBD2 matching over 16 bases. V lost 6 bases to trimming and J lost 2 bases; unmatched junction nucleotides: 4. The CDR3 has 17 amino acids. In germline, CDR1 is MNHEY, CDR2 SVGEGT. DNA for the CDR3: TGTGCCAGCAGCCTGGGGACTAGCGGGGGGGCCTACAATGAGCAGTTCTTC. The encoded protein is CASSLGTSGGAYNEQFF.

This chain links TRBV7-2 with TRBJ2-7; TRBD1 aligns across 7 bases. Germline assignment: CDR1 SGHTA and CDR2 FQGNSA. There are 14 residues in the CDR3. V lost 4 bases and J lost 0; bases outside the gene matches: 3. CDR3 in amino acids: CASSWTGTSYEQYV. The CDR3 nucleotides are TGTGCCAGCAGCTGGACAGGAACCTCCTACGAGCAGTACGTC.